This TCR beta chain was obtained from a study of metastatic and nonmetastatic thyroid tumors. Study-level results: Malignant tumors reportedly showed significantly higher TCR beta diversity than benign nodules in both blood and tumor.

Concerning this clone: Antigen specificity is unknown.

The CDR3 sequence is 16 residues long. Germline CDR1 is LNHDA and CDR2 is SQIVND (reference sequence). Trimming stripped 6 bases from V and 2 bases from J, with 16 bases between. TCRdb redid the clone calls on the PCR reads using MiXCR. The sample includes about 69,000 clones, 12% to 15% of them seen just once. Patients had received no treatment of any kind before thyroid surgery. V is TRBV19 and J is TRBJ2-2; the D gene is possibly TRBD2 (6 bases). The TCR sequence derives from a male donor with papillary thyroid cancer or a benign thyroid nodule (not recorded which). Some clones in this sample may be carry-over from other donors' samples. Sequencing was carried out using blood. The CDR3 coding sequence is TGTGCCAGTAGCCGACCGGTACTAGCTAACACCGGGGAGCTGTTTTTT. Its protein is CASSRPVLANTGELFF.